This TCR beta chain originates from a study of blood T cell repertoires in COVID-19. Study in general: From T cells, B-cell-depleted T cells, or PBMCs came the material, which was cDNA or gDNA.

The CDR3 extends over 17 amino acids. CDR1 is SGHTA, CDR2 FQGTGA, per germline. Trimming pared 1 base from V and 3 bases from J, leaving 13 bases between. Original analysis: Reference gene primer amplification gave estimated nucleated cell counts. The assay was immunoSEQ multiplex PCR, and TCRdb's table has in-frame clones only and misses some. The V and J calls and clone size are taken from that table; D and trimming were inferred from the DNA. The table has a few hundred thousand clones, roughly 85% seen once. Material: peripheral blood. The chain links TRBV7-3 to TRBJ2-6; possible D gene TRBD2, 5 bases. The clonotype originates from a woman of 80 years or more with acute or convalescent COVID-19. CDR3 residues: CASSLMRAAGGANVLTF. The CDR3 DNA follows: TGTGCCAGCAGCTTAATGAGGGCCGCAGGTGGGGCCAACGTCCTGACTTTC.